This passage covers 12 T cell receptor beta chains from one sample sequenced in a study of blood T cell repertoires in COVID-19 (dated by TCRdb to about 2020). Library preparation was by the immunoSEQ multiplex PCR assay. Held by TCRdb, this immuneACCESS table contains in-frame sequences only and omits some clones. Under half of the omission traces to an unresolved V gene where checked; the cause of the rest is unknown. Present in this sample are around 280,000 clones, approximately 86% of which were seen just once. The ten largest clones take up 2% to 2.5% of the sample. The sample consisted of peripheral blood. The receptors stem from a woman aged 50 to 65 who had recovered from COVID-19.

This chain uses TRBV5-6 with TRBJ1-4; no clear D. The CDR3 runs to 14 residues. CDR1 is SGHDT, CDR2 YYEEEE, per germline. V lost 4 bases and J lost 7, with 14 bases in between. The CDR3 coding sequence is TGTGCCAGCAGCCCTCGAGGGATGGGTGAAAAACTGTTTTTT. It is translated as CASSPRGMGEKLFF.

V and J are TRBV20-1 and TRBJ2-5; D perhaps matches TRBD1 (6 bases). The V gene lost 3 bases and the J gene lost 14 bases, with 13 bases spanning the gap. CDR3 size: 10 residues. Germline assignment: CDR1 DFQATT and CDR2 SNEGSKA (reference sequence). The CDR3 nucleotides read TGCAGTGCTAGCCGGGACATCCCTTACTTC. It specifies CSASRDIPYF.

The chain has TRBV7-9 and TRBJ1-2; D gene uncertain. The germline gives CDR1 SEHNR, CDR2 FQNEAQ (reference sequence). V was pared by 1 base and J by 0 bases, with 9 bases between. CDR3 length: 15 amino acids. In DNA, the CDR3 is TGTGCCAGCAGCTTAGGGCACACCCCTAACTATGGCTACACCTTC. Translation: CASSLGHTPNYGYTF.

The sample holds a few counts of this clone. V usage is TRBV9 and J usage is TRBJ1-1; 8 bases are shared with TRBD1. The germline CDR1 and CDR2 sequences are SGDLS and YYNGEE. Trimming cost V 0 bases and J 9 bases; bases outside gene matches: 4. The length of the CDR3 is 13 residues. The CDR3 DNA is TGTGCCAGCAGCGTAGGGGCAGGGGGCAAAGCTTTCTTT. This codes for CASSVGAGGKAFF.

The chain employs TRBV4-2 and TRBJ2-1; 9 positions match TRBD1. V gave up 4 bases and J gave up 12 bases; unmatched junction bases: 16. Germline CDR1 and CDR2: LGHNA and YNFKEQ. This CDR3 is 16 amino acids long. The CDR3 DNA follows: TGTGCCAGCAGCCTGGGAAAGGGACAGGGTAGTTTACGGCAGTTCTTC. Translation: CASSLGKGQGSLRQFF.

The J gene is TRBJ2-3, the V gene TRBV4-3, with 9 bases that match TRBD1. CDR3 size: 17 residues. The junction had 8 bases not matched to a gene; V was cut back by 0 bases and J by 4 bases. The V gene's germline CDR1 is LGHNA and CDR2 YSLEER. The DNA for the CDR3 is TGCGCCAGCAGCCAAGACGAGAGGACAGGGGAAGCAGATACGCAGTATTTT. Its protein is CASSQDERTGEADTQYF.

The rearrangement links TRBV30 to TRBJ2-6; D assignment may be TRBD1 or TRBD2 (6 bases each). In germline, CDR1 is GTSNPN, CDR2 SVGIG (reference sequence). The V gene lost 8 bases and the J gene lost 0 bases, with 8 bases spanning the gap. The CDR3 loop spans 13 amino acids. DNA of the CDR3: TGTGCCGGGGGGCGCTCTGGGGCCAACGTCCTGACTTTC. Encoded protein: CAGGRSGANVLTF.

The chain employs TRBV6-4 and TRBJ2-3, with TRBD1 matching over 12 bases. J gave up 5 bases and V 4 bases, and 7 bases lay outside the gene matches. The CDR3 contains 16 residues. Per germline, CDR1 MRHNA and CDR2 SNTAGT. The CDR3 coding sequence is TGTGCCAGCAGTGCCCCCGGGACAGGGGGCCTAGATACGCAGTATTTT. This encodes CASSAPGTGGLDTQYF.

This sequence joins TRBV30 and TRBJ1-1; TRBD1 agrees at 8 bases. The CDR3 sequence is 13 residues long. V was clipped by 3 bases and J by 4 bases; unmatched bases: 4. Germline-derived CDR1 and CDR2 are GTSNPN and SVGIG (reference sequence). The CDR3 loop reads CAWRGQGLTEAFF. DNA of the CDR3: TGTGCCTGGAGAGGACAGGGCCTCACTGAAGCTTTCTTT.

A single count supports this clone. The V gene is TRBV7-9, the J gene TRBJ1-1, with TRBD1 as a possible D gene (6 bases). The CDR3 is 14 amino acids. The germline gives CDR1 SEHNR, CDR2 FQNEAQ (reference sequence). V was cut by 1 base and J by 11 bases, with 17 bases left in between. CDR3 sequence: CASSLESRGVSAFF. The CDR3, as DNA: TGTGCCAGCAGCTTAGAGTCCAGGGGTGTCTCCGCTTTCTTT.

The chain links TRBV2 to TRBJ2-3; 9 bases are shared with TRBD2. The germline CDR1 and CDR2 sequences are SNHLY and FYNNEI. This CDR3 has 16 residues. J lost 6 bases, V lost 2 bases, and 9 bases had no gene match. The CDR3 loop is CASSERASGARDTQYF. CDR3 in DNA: TGTGCCAGCAGTGAAAGGGCTAGCGGGGCTCGTGATACGCAGTATTTT.

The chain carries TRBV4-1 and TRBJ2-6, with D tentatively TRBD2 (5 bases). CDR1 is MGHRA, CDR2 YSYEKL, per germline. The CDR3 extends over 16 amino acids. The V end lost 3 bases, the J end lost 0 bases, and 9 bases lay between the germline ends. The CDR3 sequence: CASSQWSGSGANVLTF. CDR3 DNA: TGCGCCAGCAGCCAGTGGAGCGGCTCTGGGGCCAACGTCCTGACTTTC.